One and the same sample provided the 2 T cell receptor beta chains below, sequenced in a study of metastatic and nonmetastatic thyroid tumors. No patient had received any treatment before thyroid surgery. MiXCR reprocessed the PCR reads for TCRdb. The sample includes roughly 25,000 clones, around an eighth of them seen just once. Sequenced input: blood. These receptors all stem from a female donor with papillary thyroid cancer or a benign thyroid nodule (not recorded which). Some clones in this sample may be carry-over from other donors' samples.

By share of the sample, this clone is medium-sized. The chain joins TRBV30 to TRBJ2-1; D might be TRBD2 (6 bases). Trimming removed 0 bases from V and 7 bases from J, with 10 bases in between. The CDR3 loop spans 13 amino acids. Germline V lookup: CDR1 GTSNPN, CDR2 SVGIG (reference sequence). The CDR3 DNA reads as TGTGCCTGGAGTGTAGGGCTAGCGAATGAGCAGTTCTTC. As protein: CAWSVGLANEQFF.

This clone was recorded many times. The chain is built from TRBV7-9 and TRBJ2-1, with TRBD1 identical over 11 bases. Germline values: CDR1 SEHNR, CDR2 FQNEAQ (reference sequence). The V segment lost 5 bases and the J segment 12 bases; nucleotides outside the gene matches: 6. The CDR3 runs to 13 residues. The DNA for the CDR3 is TGTGCCAGCAGCCGGACAGGGGGCTTTGGGCAGTTCTTC. This translates into CASSRTGGFGQFF.